Shown below are 11 T cell receptor beta chains from a single sample sequenced in a study of cytomegalovirus exposure and HLA in healthy donors. The primer mix had 60 Vbeta and 13 Jbeta primers. Method: immunoSEQ multiplex PCR; TCRdb's copy keeps in-frame clones and lacks some. Of under 250,000 clones listed, roughly 84% were seen once; the top ten hold roughly 0.71%. The sequenced sample was PBMCs. These TCRs come from a boy aged 2 to 9 in good health and CMV-seronegative.

The rearrangement uses TRBV6-5 and TRBJ2-5, with 9 bases aligning to TRBD2. The assigned J gene may be wrong: the sequence end matches TRBJ2-7 better. This CDR3 has 16 residues. Germline CDR1 and CDR2: MNHEY and SVGAGI. DNA for the CDR3: TGTGCCAGCAGTTACGGGCCGCGGACTAGCGTAGACGAGCAGTACTTC. Its translation: CASSYGPRTSVDEQYF.

In regard to this clone: The sample holds other DNA sequences that translate to the same CDR3. V is TRBV27 and J is TRBJ2-3; 8 nucleotides line up with TRBD1. Trimming at V came to 3 bases and at J to 1 base, leaving 3 bases not matched to a gene. This CDR3 has 15 amino acids. Germline V gene data show CDR1 as MNHEY and CDR2 as SMNVEV (reference sequence). CDR3 sequence (DNA): TGTGCCAGCAGTTTTCCGACAGGGGGCACAGATACGCAGTATTTT. Its protein product is CASSFPTGGTDTQYF.

This clone was found a few times. V is TRBV6-1 and J is TRBJ1-5, with TRBD1 matching 9 bases. Germline CDR1 and CDR2: MNHNS and SASEGT. This CDR3 has 14 amino acids. V lost 2 bases to trimming and J lost 7 bases; unmatched junction nucleotides: 3. The chain's CDR3 is CASSERTGDQPQHF. Written as DNA, the CDR3 is TGTGCCAGCAGTGAACGGACAGGGGACCAGCCCCAGCATTTT.

In this sample, this clone turned up once. The chain employs TRBV7-9 and TRBJ1-5, with 9 positions matching TRBD1. This CDR3 is 13 amino acids long. V shed 4 bases, J shed 7 bases, and the junction held 2 bases outside the gene matches. CDR1 is SEHNR and CDR2 is FQNEAQ in the germline V gene (reference sequence). In DNA form, the CDR3 reads TGTGCCAGCAGCTCGGACAGGGGACAGCCCCAGCATTTT. It yields the protein CASSSDRGQPQHF.

The rearrangement links TRBV5-5 to TRBJ1-4, with TRBD1 matching over 9 bases. Germline CDR1 is SGHKS and CDR2 is YYEKEE (reference sequence). After removal of 3 bases from V and 4 bases from J, the junction contained 4 bases not matched to a gene. The CDR3 extends over 15 amino acids. Here the CDR3 DNA reads TGTGCCAGCAGCTATCGGACAGGGGTTAATGAAAAACTGTTTTTT. It yields the protein CASSYRTGVNEKLFF. Looking up the rest from reference TRBV5-5 and TRBJ1-4 gives the full variable domain: DAGVTQSPTHLIKTRGQQVTLRCSPISGHKSVSWYQQVLGQGPQFIFQYYEKEERGRGNFPDRFSARQFPNYSSELNVNALLLGDSALYLCASSYRTGVNEKLFFGSGTQLSVL.

The gene calls are TRBV5-1 and TRBJ2-3, with 7 bases matching TRBD2. The CDR3 contains 16 residues. Unmatched junction bases numbered 4, after V lost 0 bases and J lost 0 bases. The V gene's germline CDR1 is SGHRS and CDR2 YFSETQ. CDR3: CASSLVSGPSTDTQYF. CDR3 DNA sequence: TGCGCCAGCAGCTTGGTTAGCGGGCCTAGCACAGATACGCAGTATTTT.

The table lists this clone with a count of one. This sequence joins TRBV10-1 and TRBJ2-5; 7 nucleotides match TRBD1. V lost 0 bases, J lost 2 bases, and 3 bases stayed unmatched. This CDR3 has 15 amino acids. Per germline, CDR1 WNHNN and CDR2 SYGVQD (reference sequence). The CDR3 nucleotides read TGCGCCAGCAGTGAGTCAGGGGGCCTGCAAGAGACCCAGTACTTC. Translation gives CASSESGGLQETQYF.

The chain has TRBV6-5 and TRBJ2-7; 7 bases align to TRBD2. There are 13 residues in the CDR3. V lost 6 bases to trimming and J lost 7 bases; unmatched junction nucleotides: 9. The germline CDR1 and CDR2 sequences are MNHEY and SVGAGI. CDR3 DNA sequence: TGTGCCAGCAGGCGGGACTATTCGGGTGAGCAGTACTTC. Amino acids: CASRRDYSGEQYF.

CDR3: CASSYAGNEQFF. CDR3 nucleotides: TGTGCCAGCAGTTACGCGGGAAATGAGCAGTTCTTC. The chain combines TRBV27 with TRBJ2-1, with TRBD2 as a possible D gene (6 bases). V was trimmed by 4 bases and J by 7 bases, leaving 8 bases between them. The CDR3 runs 12 residues. The germline gives CDR1 MNHEY, CDR2 SMNVEV (reference sequence).

This clone was recorded a few times. The genes are TRBV30 and TRBJ2-2, with TRBD1 matching 8 bases. The CDR3 sequence is 16 residues long. The V and J ends lost 0 bases and 4 bases, in that order; junction bases with no gene match: 7. Germline V gene data show CDR1 as GTSNPN and CDR2 as SVGIG (reference sequence). DNA of the CDR3: TGTGCCTGGAGTGTACAAAGGGGACAGGCCACCGGGGAGCTGTTTTTT. As protein: CAWSVQRGQATGELFF.

This clone showed up just once. The junction departs from germline at one end; a sequencing error may be responsible. In the same sample, other DNA sequences code for this CDR3. The chain employs TRBV30 and TRBJ2-3; 11 bases map to TRBD2. The CDR3 consists of 14 residues. Germline CDR1 and CDR2: GTSNPN and SVGIG (reference sequence). The CDR3 DNA reads TGTGCCTGCGGCCTAGCGGGAGGCGGAGATACGCAGTACTTT. Protein product: CACGLAGGGDTQYF.